These 29 T cell receptor beta chains originate from one sample sequenced in a study of blood T cell repertoires in COVID-19. Sequencing used immunoSEQ multiplex PCR; TCRdb keeps in-frame clones, though not all of them. The sample carries 360,000 or so clones, roughly 87% recorded once. The sequenced sample consisted of PBMCs or T cells enriched from blood (not recorded which). The origin of the receptors is a woman aged 30 to 39 who had recovered from COVID-19.

The rearrangement joins TRBV28 to TRBJ2-3; 7 nucleotides align to TRBD1. With 6 bases clipped from V and 5 bases from J, the junction kept 8 bases outside the gene matches. The CDR3 has 14 amino acids. Germline-derived CDR1 and CDR2 are MDHEN and SYDVKM. In DNA, the CDR3 is TGTGCCAGCAGCAACGCCGGGACAGAAGATACGCAGTATTTT. Encoded protein: CASSNAGTEDTQYF.

The gene calls are TRBV4-1 and TRBJ1-5; D may be TRBD1 (6 bases). Germline V gene lookup returns CDR1 MGHRA and CDR2 YSYEKL. Trimming took 0 bases from V and 8 from J, leaving 11 bases between them. There are 14 residues in the CDR3. CDR3: CASSQDRGSEPQHF. CDR3 nucleotides: TGCGCCAGCAGCCAAGACAGGGGAAGCGAGCCCCAGCATTTT.

This clone was observed a single time. V gene TRBV2 combines with J gene TRBJ1-2, with a possible D match to TRBD1 (5 bases). Trimming stripped 8 bases from V and 1 base from J, with 11 bases between. This CDR3 is built from 13 residues. Germline V gives CDR1 SNHLY, CDR2 FYNNEI. CDR3 protein: CASSGGINYGYTF. The CDR3 nucleotides are TGTGCCAGCTCGGGGGGGATTAACTATGGCTACACCTTC.

J is TRBJ1-2 and V is TRBV27; weak D call: TRBD1 (6 bases). The germline gives CDR1 MNHEY, CDR2 SMNVEV (reference sequence). CDR3 size: 14 residues. V was cut by 6 bases and J by 8 bases, with 19 bases left in between. The CDR3 is CASSSSRGAEGYTF. The CDR3 region has the DNA TGTGCCAGCAGCTCTAGCCGGGGGGCTGAGGGCTACACCTTC.

The rearrangement links TRBV28 to TRBJ1-1, with TRBD1 matching over 7 bases. CDR3 length equals 15 residues. Germline values: CDR1 MDHEN, CDR2 SYDVKM. V gave up 3 bases and J gave up 5 bases; unmatched junction bases: 9. Written as DNA, the CDR3 is TGTGCCAGCAGTTTCCTCGACAGGGAGGTGACTGAAGCTTTCTTT. Encoded protein: CASSFLDREVTEAFF. The variable domain in full, with the rest retrieved from reference TRBV28 and TRBJ1-1, is DVKVTQSSRYLVKRTGEKVFLECVQDMDHENMFWYRQDPGLGLRLIYFSYDVKMKEKGDIPEGYSVSREKKERFSLILESASTNQTSMYLCASSFLDREVTEAFFGQGTRLTVV.

The chain combines TRBV15 with TRBJ2-3; 13 bases fit TRBD2. V shed 5 bases and J 5 bases; nucleotides not matched to a gene: 7. Germline assignment: CDR1 LNHNV and CDR2 YYDKDF (reference sequence). CDR3 length: 16 residues. The CDR3 region has the DNA TGTGCCACCAGCTTGGGGACTAGCGGGGTAGGAGATACGCAGTATTTT. Translated: CATSLGTSGVGDTQYF.

The rearrangement joins TRBV11-2 to TRBJ1-1; 8 nucleotides match TRBD1. The V gene's germline CDR1 is SGHAT and CDR2 FQNNGV. The trim removed 5 bases at V and 1 base at J, leaving 6 bases unmatched. The CDR3 is 15 amino acids. The CDR3 sequence is CASSRFGQGNTEAFF. The CDR3 nucleotides read TGTGCCAGCAGCCGATTTGGACAGGGGAACACTGAAGCTTTCTTT. Drawing the rest from reference TRBV11-2 and TRBJ1-1, the complete variable domain is EAGVAQSPRYKIIEKRQSVAFWCNPISGHATLYWYQQILGQGPKLLIQFQNNGVVDDSQLPKDRFSAERLKGVDSTLKIQPAKLEDSAVYLCASSRFGQGNTEAFFGQGTRLTVV.

This clone was observed a few times. J is TRBJ1-5 and V is TRBV4-1, with D possibly matching TRBD1 (6 bases). CDR1 and CDR2 (germline): MGHRA, YSYEKL. V dropped 0 bases and J dropped 7 bases, with 13 bases sitting between them. The CDR3 has 15 residues. Written as DNA, the CDR3 is TGCGCCAGCAGCCAAGATCCTCAGGGGAAACAGCCCCAGCATTTT. This sequence encodes CASSQDPQGKQPQHF.

This chain uses TRBV18 with TRBJ1-4, with 10 bases matching TRBD1. The CDR3 is made up of 15 amino acids. V shed 3 bases, J shed 8 bases, and the junction held 6 bases outside the gene matches. Germline V lookup: CDR1 KGHSH, CDR2 LQKENI. CDR3 nucleotide sequence: TGTGCCAGCTCACCGCGACAGGGGGCACGGGAAAAACTGTTTTTT. It codes for CASSPRQGAREKLFF. Variable domain in full (rest from reference TRBV18 and TRBJ1-4): NAGVMQNPRHLVRRRGQEARLRCSPMKGHSHVYWYRQLPEEGLKFMVYLQKENIIDESGMPKERFSAEFPKEGPSILRIQQVVRGDSAAYFCASSPRQGAREKLFFGSGTQLSVL.

The J gene is TRBJ2-7, the V gene TRBV7-9; 8 nucleotides line up with TRBD1. The CDR3 extends over 17 amino acids. V lost 1 base and J lost 0; bases outside the gene matches: 8. Germline V gene lookup returns CDR1 SEHNR and CDR2 FQNEAQ (reference sequence). The CDR3 DNA sequence: TGTGCCAGCAGCTTAGTGGCAGGGGGCCGAAACTCCTACGAGCAGTACTTC. Translated: CASSLVAGGRNSYEQYF. Combining the CDR3 with reference TRBV7-9 and TRBJ2-7 gives the whole variable domain DTGVSQNPRHKITKRGQNVTFRCDPISEHNRLYWYRQTLGQGPEFLTYFQNEAQLEKSRLLSDRFSAERPKGSFSTLEIQRTEQGDSAMYLCASSLVAGGRNSYEQYFGPGTRLTVT.

In the case of this clone: This sample includes further DNA sequences coding for the same CDR3. J is TRBJ2-5 and V is TRBV5-1; possibly TRBD2 for D (6 bases). Germline assignment: CDR1 SGHRS and CDR2 YFSETQ. This CDR3 has 14 amino acids. V lost 1 base and J 5 bases, leaving 12 bases between the germline ends. CDR3: CASSLMGGGETQYF. CDR3 nucleotide sequence: TGCGCCAGCAGCTTGATGGGGGGAGGCGAGACCCAGTACTTC.

The chain joins TRBV7-8 to TRBJ1-5, with 7 positions matching TRBD1. The CDR3 loop spans 15 amino acids. Germline lookup yields CDR1 SGHVS and CDR2 FQNEAQ. The trim removed 1 base at V and 9 bases at J, leaving 9 bases unmatched. Here the CDR3 reads CASSLGDRGKRPQHF. Written as DNA, the CDR3 is TGTGCCAGCAGCTTAGGGGACAGAGGAAAACGGCCCCAGCATTTT.

The V call is TRBV29-1, the J call TRBJ1-1, with D tentatively TRBD1 (5 bases). The CDR3 runs 11 residues. From germline, CDR1 is SQVTM and CDR2 ANQGSEA. V was pared by 7 bases and J by 8 bases, with 14 bases between. The CDR3 bases are TGCAGCGGGAGAGGAGGGGAGGAAGCTTTCTTT. Translating gives CSGRGGEEAFF.

This clone was recorded once. The chain combines TRBV2 with TRBJ1-1; 8 bases agree with TRBD1. There are 14 residues in the CDR3. Germline V CDR1 and CDR2: SNHLY, FYNNEI. The ends lost 5 bases at V and 7 bases at J; junction bases unmatched: 9. In DNA form, the CDR3 reads TGTGCCAGCAGTTCTCCAGACAGGGGACTTGAAGCTTTCTTT. Protein product: CASSSPDRGLEAFF.

This clone was observed a single time. The chain employs TRBV28 and TRBJ2-4, with 7 bases matching TRBD1. The CDR3 is 20 residues long. Germline assignment: CDR1 MDHEN and CDR2 SYDVKM. Trimming removed 3 bases from V and 0 bases from J; junction bases left unmatched: 17. This CDR3 reads CASSFGSPGTVWGAKNIQYF. The CDR3 DNA sequence: TGTGCCAGCAGTTTTGGGTCCCCCGGGACAGTCTGGGGAGCCAAAAACATTCAGTACTTC.

The chain carries TRBV7-6 and TRBJ2-1; 11 nucleotides align to TRBD2. After removal of 4 bases from V and 7 bases from J, the junction contained 6 bases not matched to a gene. The germline CDR1 and CDR2 sequences are SGHVS and FNYEAQ. The CDR3 runs 15 residues. The chain's CDR3 is CASSSLAGGPNEQFF. The CDR3 nucleotides read TGTGCCAGCAGCTCTTTAGCGGGAGGGCCTAATGAGCAGTTCTTC.

The rearrangement joins TRBV6-5 to TRBJ2-5, with D hard to call. This CDR3 is 13 amino acids long. V was shortened by 2 bases and J by 3 bases, with 7 bases between the two germline ends. CDR1 and CDR2 from the germline V gene are MNHEY and SVGAGI. CDR3 DNA sequence: TGTGCCAGCAGTTACACACACAAAGAGACCCAGTACTTC. It yields the protein CASSYTHKETQYF.

This rearrangement joins TRBV6-5 to TRBJ1-1; D call uncertain. Germline values: CDR1 MNHEY, CDR2 SVGAGI. The CDR3 sequence is 14 residues long. V gave up 0 bases and J gave up 1 base, with 6 bases separating them. This CDR3 is CASSYSPGNTEAFF. CDR3 DNA: TGTGCCAGCAGTTACTCCCCGGGGAACACTGAAGCTTTCTTT.

This clone was seen just once. This CDR3 is also generated by other DNA sequences in the sample. This chain connects TRBV9 to TRBJ1-1; D may be TRBD1 (6 bases). The CDR3 is 13 amino acids. Trimming stripped 2 bases from V and 1 base from J, with 6 bases between. Germline CDR1 is SGDLS and CDR2 is YYNGEE. The CDR3 is CASSVRGNTEAFF. The CDR3 coding sequence is TGTGCCAGCAGCGTCAGGGGGAACACTGAAGCTTTCTTT.

This clone was found once. The rearrangement uses TRBV7-3 and TRBJ2-5, with a tentative D call TRBD1 (5 bases). V was pared by 3 bases and J by 5 bases, with 10 bases between. Germline assignment: CDR1 SGHTA and CDR2 FQGTGA. This CDR3 has 13 amino acids. CDR3 DNA sequence: TGTGCCAGCAGCTTCAGGGAAGGGGAGACCCAGTACTTC. Amino acid sequence: CASSFREGETQYF.

The chain uses TRBV11-2 and TRBJ1-6; maybe TRBD1 (5 bases). This CDR3 has 15 residues. V lost 5 bases and J 8 bases, leaving 16 bases between the germline ends. Germline V gene lookup returns CDR1 SGHAT and CDR2 FQNNGV. The CDR3 DNA is TGTGCCAGCAGCCACGGGGTCTGGGGGGATTCACCCCTCCACTTT. Translating gives CASSHGVWGDSPLHF.

The chain couples TRBV6-5 to TRBJ1-1; D ambiguous. Per germline, CDR1 MNHEY and CDR2 SVGAGI. V lost 2 bases to trimming and J lost 1 base, with 8 bases between them. This CDR3 region has 14 residues. The CDR3 bases are TGTGCCAGCAGTTACGACGGGGAGAACACTGAAGCTTTCTTT. This codes for CASSYDGENTEAFF.

V and J are TRBV5-1 and TRBJ2-7; 8 bases match TRBD1. V was clipped by 0 bases and J by 0 bases; unmatched bases: 5. Germline-derived CDR1 and CDR2 are SGHRS and YFSETQ. CDR3 size: 16 residues. CDR3 coding DNA: TGCGCCAGCAGCTTGGCCCTGGACAGGGACTCCTACGAGCAGTACTTC. Its protein is CASSLALDRDSYEQYF.

The rearrangement uses TRBV5-1 and TRBJ2-2; tentative D call: TRBD2 (6 bases). The CDR3 sequence is 15 residues long. The germline V gene encodes CDR1 SGHRS and CDR2 YFSETQ. V gave up 6 bases and J gave up 0 bases, with 12 bases separating them. CDR3 sequence reads: CASTPGASNTGELFF. The CDR3 nucleotides are TGCGCCAGCACCCCGGGAGCCTCGAACACCGGGGAGCTGTTTTTT.

This clone was seen once. This chain connects TRBV7-9 to TRBJ1-2; TRBD1 matches 7 bases. Germline lookup yields CDR1 SEHNR and CDR2 FQNEAQ (reference sequence). The CDR3 loop spans 15 amino acids. J was trimmed by 8 bases and V by 1 base; bases with no gene match: 10. The CDR3 DNA reads as TGTGCCAGCAGCTTAGTGTTAGGGGGCCAAGGAGGCTACACCTTC. Amino acid sequence: CASSLVLGGQGGYTF.

CDR3 DNA: TGTGCCAGCAGCTCCCGGACAGGGGTAGGGGCTGAAGCTTTCTTT. Translated: CASSSRTGVGAEAFF. The rearrangement links TRBV9 to TRBJ1-1; the match to TRBD1 covers 9 bases. The length of the CDR3 is 15 residues. Germline V gene data show CDR1 as SGDLS and CDR2 as YYNGEE. With 4 bases clipped from V and 6 bases from J, the junction kept 10 bases outside the gene matches.

The chain joins TRBV6-5 to TRBJ2-2; the match to TRBD1 covers 8 bases. The germline V gene has CDR1 MNHEY and CDR2 SVGAGI. The length of the CDR3 is 15 residues. V lost 6 bases, J lost 0 bases, and 3 bases stayed unmatched. As DNA, the CDR3 is TGTGCCAGCAGACGACAGGGGACGAACACCGGGGAGCTGTTTTTT. Residues: CASRRQGTNTGELFF.

The chain recombines TRBV7-8 with TRBJ2-7; 9 nucleotides align to TRBD2. CDR3 length: 15 residues. Germline values: CDR1 SGHVS, CDR2 FQNEAQ. With 5 bases clipped from V and 4 bases from J, the junction kept 9 bases outside the gene matches. The CDR3 sequence: CASSRRSGRQYEQYF. The CDR3 DNA reads as TGTGCCAGCAGCCGACGGAGCGGGAGGCAGTACGAGCAGTACTTC.

This clone is a singleton in its sample. The rearrangement joins TRBV4-1 to TRBJ1-1; D call uncertain. Trimming left V 2 bases short and J 0 bases short, with 7 bases between. The CDR3 consists of 14 residues. Germline CDR1 reads MGHRA; CDR2 reads YSYEKL. CDR3 nucleotide sequence: TGCGCCAGCAGCCAACATCGGGTGAACACTGAAGCTTTCTTT. Amino acids: CASSQHRVNTEAFF.